This TCR beta chain was profiled in a study of cytomegalovirus exposure and HLA in healthy donors. PCR employed 60 Vbeta and 13 Jbeta primers. Data came from immunoSEQ multiplex PCR; TCRdb stores just in-frame clones and leaves some out. With under 90,000 clones in the sample, the ten largest clones hold 6% to 8%. CDR1 and CDR2 (germline): LNHDA, SQIVND (reference sequence). V dropped 4 bases and J dropped 2 bases, with 9 bases sitting between them. The CDR3 contains 14 residues. This clonotype was obtained from a female donor in good health and CMV-seropositive. Source material: PBMCs. This chain uses TRBV19 with TRBJ1-5, with D tentatively TRBD1 (5 bases). DNA for the CDR3: TGTGCCAGTAGTACCGACAGAGGCAATCAGCCCCAGCATTTT. This translates into CASSTDRGNQPQHF.